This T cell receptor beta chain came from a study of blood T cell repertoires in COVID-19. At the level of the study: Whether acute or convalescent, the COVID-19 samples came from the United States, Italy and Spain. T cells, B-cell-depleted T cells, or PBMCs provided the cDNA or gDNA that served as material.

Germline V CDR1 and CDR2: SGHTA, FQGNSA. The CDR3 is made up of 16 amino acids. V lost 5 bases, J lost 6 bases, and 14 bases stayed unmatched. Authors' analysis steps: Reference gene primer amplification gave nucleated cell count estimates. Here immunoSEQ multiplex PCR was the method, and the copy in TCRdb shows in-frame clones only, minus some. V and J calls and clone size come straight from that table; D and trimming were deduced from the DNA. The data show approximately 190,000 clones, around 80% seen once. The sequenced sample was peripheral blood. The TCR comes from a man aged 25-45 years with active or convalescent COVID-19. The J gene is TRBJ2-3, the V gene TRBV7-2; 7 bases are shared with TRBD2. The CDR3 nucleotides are TGTGCCAGCAGCAAAAGGCCCACAACTAGCGAGGATACGCAGTATTTT. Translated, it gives CASSKRPTTSEDTQYF.